This T cell receptor beta chain appears in the sequencing data of a study of Ad26.COV2.S vaccination and SARS-CoV-2 variants. Overall study context: Donor got 5x10^10 or 1x10^11 viral particles of Ad26.COV2.S.

V shed 5 bases and J shed 2 bases, with 12 bases lying between them. The germline gives CDR1 SGHTA, CDR2 FQGNSA. The length of the CDR3 is 14 residues. Treatment meaning: 15 to 20 received Ad26.COV2.S at low or high dose, single or two shots; about five received placebo; per-sample allocation not given. Repertoires come from day 63 after the first vaccine or placebo injection. Profiling relied on immunoSEQ multiplex PCR, and the TCRdb table lists in-frame clones only, not all of them. The sample holds 300,000 to 350,000 clones; about 87% are singletons and the top ten take 6.4%. Material: peripheral blood, obtained in a trial of Ad26.COV2.S vaccine versus placebo. This TCR derives from a person between 18 and 65 years old who received the Ad26.COV2.S COVID-19 vaccine or a placebo. The chain has TRBV7-2 and TRBJ1-2; unclear D gene. The CDR3 spells CASSQAGSNYGYTF. CDR3 bases: TGTGCCAGCAGCCAGGCGGGTTCCAACTATGGCTACACCTTC.